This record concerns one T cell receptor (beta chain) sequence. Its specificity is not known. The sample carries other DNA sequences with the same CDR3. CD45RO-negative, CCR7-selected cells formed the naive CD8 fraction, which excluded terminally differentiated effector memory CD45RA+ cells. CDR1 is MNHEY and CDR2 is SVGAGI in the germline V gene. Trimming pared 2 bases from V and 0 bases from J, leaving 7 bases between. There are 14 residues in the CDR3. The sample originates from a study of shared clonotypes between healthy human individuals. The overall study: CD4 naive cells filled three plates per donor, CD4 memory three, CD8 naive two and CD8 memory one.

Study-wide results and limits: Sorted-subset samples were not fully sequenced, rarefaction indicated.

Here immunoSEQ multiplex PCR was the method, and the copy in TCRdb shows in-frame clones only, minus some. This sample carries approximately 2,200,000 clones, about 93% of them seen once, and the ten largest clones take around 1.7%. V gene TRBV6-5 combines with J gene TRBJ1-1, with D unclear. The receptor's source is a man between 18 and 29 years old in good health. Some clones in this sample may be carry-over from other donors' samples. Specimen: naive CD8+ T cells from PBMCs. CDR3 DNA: TGTGCCAGCAGTTACAGGGCGGTGAACACTGAAGCTTTCTTT. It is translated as CASSYRAVNTEAFF.